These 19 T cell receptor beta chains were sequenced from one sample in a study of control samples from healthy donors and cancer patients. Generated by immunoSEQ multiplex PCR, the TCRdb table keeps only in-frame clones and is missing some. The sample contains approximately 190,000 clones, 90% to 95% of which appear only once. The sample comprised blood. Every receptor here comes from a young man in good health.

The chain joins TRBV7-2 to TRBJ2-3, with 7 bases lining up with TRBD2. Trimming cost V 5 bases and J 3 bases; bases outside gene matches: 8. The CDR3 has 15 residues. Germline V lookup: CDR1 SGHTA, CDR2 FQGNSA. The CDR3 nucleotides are TGTGCCAGCAGCCCCCAGGGACTACTTACAGATACGCAGTATTTT. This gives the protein CASSPQGLLTDTQYF.

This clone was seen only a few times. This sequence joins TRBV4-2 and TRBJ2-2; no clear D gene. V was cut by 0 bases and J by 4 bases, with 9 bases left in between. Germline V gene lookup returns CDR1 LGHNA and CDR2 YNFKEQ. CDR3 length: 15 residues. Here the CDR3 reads CASSQEVGSTGELFF. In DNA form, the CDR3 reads TGTGCCAGCAGCCAAGAAGTGGGAAGCACCGGGGAGCTGTTTTTT.

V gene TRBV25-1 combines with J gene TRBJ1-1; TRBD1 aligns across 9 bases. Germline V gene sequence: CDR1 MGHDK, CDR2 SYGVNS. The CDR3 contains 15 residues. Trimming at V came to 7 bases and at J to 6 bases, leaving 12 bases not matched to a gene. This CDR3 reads CASISDRGLGSEAFF. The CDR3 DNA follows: TGTGCCAGCATCTCGGACAGGGGCCTTGGCTCTGAAGCTTTCTTT. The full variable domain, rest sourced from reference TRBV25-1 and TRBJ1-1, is EADIYQTPRYLVIGTGKKITLECSQTMGHDKMYWYQQDPGMELHLIHYSYGVNSTEKGDLSSESTVSRIRTEHFPLTLESARPSHTSQYLCASISDRGLGSEAFFGQGTRLTVV.

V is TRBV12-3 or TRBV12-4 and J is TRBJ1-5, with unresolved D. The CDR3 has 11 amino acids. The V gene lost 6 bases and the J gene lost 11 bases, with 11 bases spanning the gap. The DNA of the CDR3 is TGTGCCAGCAGCCCGGGGTCCGCCCAGCATTTT. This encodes CASSPGSAQHF.

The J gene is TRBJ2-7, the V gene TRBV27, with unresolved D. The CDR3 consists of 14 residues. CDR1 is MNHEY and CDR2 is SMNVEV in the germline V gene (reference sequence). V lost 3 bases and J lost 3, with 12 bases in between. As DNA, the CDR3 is TGTGCCAGCAGTTTCCAAGACTCCCGCTACGAGCAGTACTTC. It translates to CASSFQDSRYEQYF.

The CDR3 sequence is CASSFSSTDTQYF. The CDR3, as DNA: TGTGCCAGCAGCTTTTCATCGACAGATACGCAGTATTTT. V gene TRBV7-9 combines with J gene TRBJ2-3; D not resolved. Trimming took 3 bases from V and 3 from J, leaving 7 bases between them. The CDR3 is 13 residues long. Per germline, CDR1 SEHNR and CDR2 FQNEAQ (reference sequence).

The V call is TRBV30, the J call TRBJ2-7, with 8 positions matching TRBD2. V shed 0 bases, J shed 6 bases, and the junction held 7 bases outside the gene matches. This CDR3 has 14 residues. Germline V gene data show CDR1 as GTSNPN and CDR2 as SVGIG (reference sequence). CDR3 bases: TGTGCCTGGAGTGTACCCCCGGGGGGGAGCGAGCAGTACTTC. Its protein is CAWSVPPGGSEQYF.

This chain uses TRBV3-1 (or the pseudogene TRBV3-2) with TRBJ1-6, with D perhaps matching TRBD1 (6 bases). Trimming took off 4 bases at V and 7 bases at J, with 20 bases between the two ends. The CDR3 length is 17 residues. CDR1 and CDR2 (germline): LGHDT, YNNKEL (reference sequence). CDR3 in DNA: TGTGCCAGCAGCCCGGGGTCCCTTTGGGGGGCAAATTCACCCCTCCACTTT. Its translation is CASSPGSLWGANSPLHF.

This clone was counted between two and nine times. CDR3 coding DNA: TGCAGTGCCCAGATCCCAGATACGCAGTATTTT. Translating gives CSAQIPDTQYF. The V and J genes are TRBV20-1 and TRBJ2-3, with D unresolved. Germline V lookup: CDR1 DFQATT, CDR2 SNEGSKA (reference sequence). V was cut by 6 bases and J by 4 bases, with 8 bases left in between. This CDR3 has 11 amino acids.

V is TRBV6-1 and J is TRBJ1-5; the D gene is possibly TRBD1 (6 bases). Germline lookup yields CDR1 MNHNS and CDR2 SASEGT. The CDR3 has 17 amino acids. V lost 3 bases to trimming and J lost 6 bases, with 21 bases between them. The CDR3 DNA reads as TGTGCCAGCAGTGATAGGGTCGGGGGCTCCGTCGGTCAGCCCCAGCATTTT. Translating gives CASSDRVGGSVGQPQHF.

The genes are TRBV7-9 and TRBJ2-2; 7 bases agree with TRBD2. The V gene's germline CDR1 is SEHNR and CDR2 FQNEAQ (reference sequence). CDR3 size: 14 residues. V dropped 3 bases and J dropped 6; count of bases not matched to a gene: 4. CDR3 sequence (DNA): TGTGCCAGCAGCTTCCAGGGAGGGTCCGGGGAGCTGTTTTTT. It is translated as CASSFQGGSGELFF.

The CDR3 loop reads CASRADGTGELFF. CDR3 in DNA: TGTGCCAGCAGAGCAGACGGGACCGGGGAGCTGTTTTTT. The genes are TRBV6-5 and TRBJ2-2, with D unclear. Germline V gene lookup returns CDR1 MNHEY and CDR2 SVGAGI. The CDR3 is made up of 13 amino acids. The V end was cut by 6 bases, the J end by 5 bases, with 10 bases between.

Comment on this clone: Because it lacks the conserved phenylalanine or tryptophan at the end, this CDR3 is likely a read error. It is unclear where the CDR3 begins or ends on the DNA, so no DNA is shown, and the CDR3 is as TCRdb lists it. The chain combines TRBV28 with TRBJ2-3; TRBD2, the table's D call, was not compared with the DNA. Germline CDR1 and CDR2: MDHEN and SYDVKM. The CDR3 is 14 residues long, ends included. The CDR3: CASSQDRGGLAAWG.

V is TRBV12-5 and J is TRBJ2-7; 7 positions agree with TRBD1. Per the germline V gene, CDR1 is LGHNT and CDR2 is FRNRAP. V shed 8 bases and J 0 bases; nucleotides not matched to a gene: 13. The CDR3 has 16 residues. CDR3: CASLPPRTGRSYEQYF. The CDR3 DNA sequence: TGTGCTAGTCTCCCCCCCCGGACAGGCCGCTCCTACGAGCAGTACTTC.

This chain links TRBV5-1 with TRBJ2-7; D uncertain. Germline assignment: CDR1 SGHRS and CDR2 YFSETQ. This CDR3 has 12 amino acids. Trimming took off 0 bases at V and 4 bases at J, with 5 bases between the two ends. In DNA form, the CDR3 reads TGCGCCAGCAGCTTGGGTCAGTACGAGCAGTACTTC. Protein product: CASSLGQYEQYF.

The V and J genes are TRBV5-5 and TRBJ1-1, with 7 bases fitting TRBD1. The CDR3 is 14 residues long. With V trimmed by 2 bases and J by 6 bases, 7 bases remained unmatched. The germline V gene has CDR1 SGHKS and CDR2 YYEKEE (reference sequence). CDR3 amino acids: CASSFEGASPEAFF. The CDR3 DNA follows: TGTGCCAGCAGCTTTGAGGGGGCGTCCCCTGAAGCTTTCTTT.

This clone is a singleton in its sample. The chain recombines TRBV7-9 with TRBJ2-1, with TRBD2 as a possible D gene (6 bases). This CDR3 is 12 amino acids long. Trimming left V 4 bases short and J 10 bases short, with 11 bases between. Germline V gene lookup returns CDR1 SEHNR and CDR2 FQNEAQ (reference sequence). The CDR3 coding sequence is TGTGCCAGCAGCTCATCTGGAGGGGAGCAGTTCTTC. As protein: CASSSSGGEQFF.

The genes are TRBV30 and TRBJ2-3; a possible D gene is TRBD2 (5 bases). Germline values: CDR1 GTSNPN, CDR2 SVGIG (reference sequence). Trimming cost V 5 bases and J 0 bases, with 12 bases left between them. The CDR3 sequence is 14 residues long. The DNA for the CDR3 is TGTGCCTGGGCCTCGGGAATGAGCACAGATACGCAGTATTTT. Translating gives CAWASGMSTDTQYF.

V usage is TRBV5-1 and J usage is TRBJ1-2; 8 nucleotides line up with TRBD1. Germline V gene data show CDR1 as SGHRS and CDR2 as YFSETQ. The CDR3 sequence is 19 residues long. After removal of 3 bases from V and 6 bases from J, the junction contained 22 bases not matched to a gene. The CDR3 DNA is TGCGCCAGCAGCTACTACTTTAACCGGGACAGGAGGCCCCTAGATGGCTACACCTTC. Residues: CASSYYFNRDRRPLDGYTF.